This T cell receptor (beta chain) originates from a study of shared clonotypes between healthy human individuals (dated by TCRdb to 2018 to 2020). Concerning the study at large: The cohort included three men and two women between 18 and 49 years of age. Leukapheresis yielded between about 0.85 and 10 billion PBMCs per donor. Per donor, three plates each were used for CD4 naive and CD4 memory, two for CD8 naive, and one for CD8 memory. Blood TCR repertoires of about 5 healthy adults were deeply sequenced to estimate repertoire size and the extent of clonotype sharing between individuals. Libraries were prepared and TCR repertoires were sequenced by different laboratories using diverse techniques, in order to increase sequencing depth and limit assay-specific biases. Paper-wide results and their limitations: Larger estimated clonotype richness was generally found for naive subsets than for memory subsets. Compared with non-shared clonotypes, the clonotypes found in all four sorted-subset donors had higher generation probabilities. Because the study included only a small number of donors, the genetic and exposure-history diversity represented was limited. Sampling was restricted to blood, and TCR repertoires in tissues likely differ from the TCR repertoires found in blood. Rarefaction of sorted-subset datasets indicated incomplete sequencing despite the large sequencing depth. Based on pairwise subsampling, the degree of clonotype sharing among donors was expected to be affected by sequencing depth. Sharing across several donors was observed for around 5% of naive CD4, over 3% of naive CD8, about 2.3% of memory CD4, and over 0.3% of memory CD8 clonotypes.

CD8 naive samples consisted of CD45RO-negative cells that were positively selected for CCR7, yielding a CD45RA+CCR7+ population without TemRA cells. Healthy HIV-negative adults with no recently reported acute infections or vaccinations were included as donors. Only Caucasian adults living in Nashville, Tennessee, USA were represented among the donors. After blood collection by leukapheresis, PBMCs were isolated using Ficoll-Histopaque density gradient centrifugation and then cryopreserved in the vapor phase of liquid nitrogen. Analytical flow cytometry was used to check the purity and quantity of every magnetically sorted T cell population. Genomic DNA was isolated from every sorted fraction and measured by UV absorbance on a Nanodrop 2000c. Clipping removes 6 bases from V and 1 base from J, with 8 as the unmatched junction base count. The germline V gene yields SQVTM for CDR1 and ANQGSEA for CDR2. CDR3 length: 15 amino acids, cysteine to phenylalanine. The retained sequence is limited to the CDR3, 45 bases, with the frame set at the first base.

Remarks on this clone: Its antigen is currently not known. Base-call qualities are not available, and no considerably larger clone is one nucleotide away.

Using the deep immunoSEQ assay, multiplex PCR amplified TCR CDR3 regions from genomic DNA. Extracted genomic DNA from each cell subset was spread evenly across all wells of several immunoSEQ 96-well plates, with each plate serving as a replicate. For sorted subsets, approximately 0.2 ug of genomic DNA, equivalent to some 30,000 T cell genomes, went into each replicate PCR. Purified libraries were measured with a Qubit 3.0 fluorometer, size-checked on a Bioanalyzer 2100, and measured again with the KAPA Library Quantification kit. Every immunoSEQ 96-well plate was sequenced on a dedicated single-read 150-cycle Illumina NextSeq 550 flow cell. Regarding the original processing steps: Because the immunoSEQ output included only junctional sequences and no quality scores, the filtering could not be the same as the filtering used for full-length reads. To assign V/J genes and CDR3, sequences were annotated against IMGT germline references using PyIR, a Python wrapper for IgBLAST v1.9. Any read was removed if the V/J assignment was weak (E-value above 1e-6), the CDR3 was missing, or the read contained stop codons, out-of-frame junctions, or ambiguous translated residues. V3J clonotypes were defined as sequences sharing the same inferred V gene, J gene, and CDR3 amino acid sequence. To compute the percentage overlap between repertoires, the number of shared unique clonotypes was divided by the size of the smaller repertoire. Three approaches were used to assess repertoire richness: RTK rarefaction, the Chao1 estimator, and Recon v2.1 estimates of unobserved clonotypes. Generation probabilities for all TCRbeta clonotypes obtained by the gDNA method from a handful of donors were computed using OLGA. Held by TCRdb, this immuneACCESS table contains in-frame sequences only and omits some clones. Under half of the omission traces to an unresolved V gene where checked; the cause of the rest is unknown. The D gene and trimming were derived from the DNA, and the V and J assignments and clone size from that table. The sample table records about 800,000 clones; 90% to 98% of these occur just once. The top ten clones comprise less than 0.25% of the sample.

This TCR came from a man in his thirties or forties in good health. Sequencing input: naive CD8+ T cells sorted from blood. The cell subset or site label here, explained by the study, means: CD45RA+CCR7+. The V and J segments used are TRBV29-1 and TRBJ2-7; TRBD2 matches 11 bases in the middle. DNA sequence: TGCAGCGTCTATGGGACTAGCGGAAGGTCCTACGAGCAGTACTTC. This translates into CSVYGTSGRSYEQYF.